The rows below give T cell receptor beta chains drawn from one sample of a study of cytomegalovirus exposure and HLA in healthy donors. Some clones are missing from TCRdb's copy, which holds only in-frame ones; the method was immunoSEQ multiplex PCR. The data show about 69,000 clones, with roughly three quarters seen just once and about 3.3% held by the top ten. Sequenced material: PBMCs. The receptor set was obtained from a man between 18 and 35 years old in good health and CMV-seronegative. The CDR3 runs from the conserved cysteine through the conserved F or W. A D gene is named only where the DNA matches it firmly. Not every row has a clone size; where given, it reads once, few, many or a size class.

D: NA
size: NA
V: TRBV10-3
J: TRBJ1-1
DNA: TGTGCCATCAGTGAGTATGTGGGGGGGCTAAGGACTGAAGCTTTCTTT
CDR3: CAISEYVGGLRTEAFF

D: TRBD1
size: NA
V: TRBV5-1
J: TRBJ2-6
DNA: TGCGCCAGCAGCTCGGGACAGGGGACTTCTGGGGCCAACGTCCTGACTTTC
CDR3: CASSSGQGTSGANVLTF

D: NA
size: few
V: TRBV15
J: TRBJ2-6
DNA: TGTGCCACCAGCAGAGACGGGATAGCGGTCGCCAACGTCCTGACTTTC
CDR3: CATSRDGIAVANVLTF

D: TRBD2
size: NA
V: TRBV4-1
J: TRBJ2-3
DNA: TGCGCCAGCAGCCAGGGGTTTACTAGCGGGGGGAGCACAGATACGCAGTATTTT
CDR3: CASSQGFTSGGSTDTQYF

D: NA
size: NA
V: TRBV7-6
J: TRBJ2-3
DNA: TGTGCCGTGTTCAAGGCGGGTGAAGATACGCAGTATTTT
CDR3: CAVFKAGEDTQYF

D: TRBD1
size: few
V: TRBV27
J: TRBJ2-1
DNA: TGTGCCAGCAGCCGGACAGGGACCCCCTACAATGAGCAGTTCTTC
CDR3: CASSRTGTPYNEQFF

D: TRBD2
size: NA
V: TRBV2
J: TRBJ2-1
DNA: TGTGCCAGTCGGGGGGATTCCTACAATGAGCAGTTCTTC
CDR3: CASRGDSYNEQFF

D: TRBD2
size: NA
V: TRBV6-5
J: TRBJ2-5
DNA: TGTGCCAGCAGTTACGAAGCGGGGGGGGGAGAGACCCAGTACTTC
CDR3: CASSYEAGGGETQYF

D: TRBD2
size: once
V: TRBV5-1
J: TRBJ2-1
DNA: TGCGCCAGCAGCTTCGGGCAGCGGGGGGCCCAGGGGGGTGAGCAGTTCTTC
CDR3: CASSFGQRGAQGGEQFF

D: TRBD1
size: NA
V: TRBV6-1
J: TRBJ1-5
DNA: TGTGCCAGCAGTGAGGGACAGATAAATCAGCCCCAGCATTTT
CDR3: CASSEGQINQPQHF

D: NA
size: NA
V: TRBV7-3
J: TRBJ1-6
DNA: TGTGCCAGCAGCTTAAGGCAGAATTCACCCCTCCACTTT
CDR3: CASSLRQNSPLHF

D: NA
size: NA
V: TRBV5-1
J: TRBJ2-1
DNA: TGCGCCAGCAGCTTGGCTAATGAGCAGTTCTTC
CDR3: CASSLANEQFF

D: NA
size: once
V: TRBV6-5
J: TRBJ1-2
DNA: TGTGCCAGCGGTTTCGGTTATGGCTACACCTTC
CDR3: CASGFGYGYTF

D: TRBD2
size: NA
V: TRBV29-1
J: TRBJ2-7
DNA: TGCAGCGTTGAGGGGGCCCCAACTGACCGGTCTAGCGGGCCCTACGAGCAGTACTTC
CDR3: CSVEGAPTDRSSGPYEQYF

D: NA
size: NA
V: TRBV9
J: TRBJ1-2
DNA: TGTGCCAGCAGCGTAGAGGGGAATAACTATGGCTACACCTTC
CDR3: CASSVEGNNYGYTF

D: TRBD1
size: NA
V: TRBV18
J: TRBJ1-5
DNA: TGTGCCAGCTCAATTGGGACAGGAAAAAGCAATCAGCCCCAGCATTTT
CDR3: CASSIGTGKSNQPQHF

D: TRBD1
size: NA
V: TRBV6-5
J: TRBJ1-6
DNA: TGTGCCAGCAGTTCCAAGACAGGGTCGAATTCACCCCTCCACTTT
CDR3: CASSSKTGSNSPLHF

D: NA
size: NA
V: TRBV5-1
J: TRBJ2-3
DNA: TGCGCCAGCAGCCCCCGGGCTAGCTACACAGATACGCAGTATTTT
CDR3: CASSPRASYTDTQYF

D: TRBD1
size: NA
V: TRBV4-1
J: TRBJ1-2
DNA: TGCGCCAGCAGCCAAGACAAGGGGGCGAACTATGGCTACACCTTC
CDR3: CASSQDKGANYGYTF

D: TRBD2
size: NA
V: TRBV5-8
J: TRBJ2-2
DNA: TGTGCCAGCAGCTTGAGGCTAGCGGGGTCGAACACCGGGGAGCTGTTTTTT
CDR3: CASSLRLAGSNTGELFF

D: NA
size: NA
V: TRBV7-9
J: TRBJ1-1
DNA: TGTGCCAGCAGCTTAGCAGGGGCCATTGAAGCTTTCTTT
CDR3: CASSLAGAIEAFF

D: TRBD2
size: medium-sized
V: TRBV2
J: TRBJ2-2
DNA: TGTGCCAGCAGTAACAGCGGGGGGGCCGTTAGCGGGGAGCTGTTTTTT
CDR3: CASSNSGGAVSGELFF

D: NA
size: NA
V: TRBV10-1
J: TRBJ1-2
DNA: TGCGCCAGCATCAATCCTTCTCGGGGGGACGGTGGCTACACCTTC
CDR3: CASINPSRGDGGYTF

D: NA
size: NA
V: TRBV7-3
J: TRBJ2-3
DNA: TGTGCCAGCAGCTTAAGTGGACAGAGCACAGATACGCAGTATTTT
CDR3: CASSLSGQSTDTQYF

D: TRBD2
size: NA
V: TRBV30
J: TRBJ2-7
DNA: TGTGCCTGGAGTCCCCGGGGGGCCTACGAGCAGTACTTC
CDR3: CAWSPRGAYEQYF

D: NA
size: NA
V: TRBV11-2
J: TRBJ1-3
DNA: TGTGCCAGCAGCTCCACCCGCGCGGGAACCATATATTTT
CDR3: CASSSTRAGTIYF

D: NA
size: few
V: TRBV6-6
J: TRBJ1-5
DNA: TGTGCCAGCAGTTACGGAATCGGGTGGCAGCCCCAGCATTTT
CDR3: CASSYGIGWQPQHF

D: TRBD1
size: few
V: TRBV19
J: TRBJ1-1
DNA: TGTGCCAGTAGTCGTCGACAGGGTGTATACACTGAAGCTTTCTTT
CDR3: CASSRRQGVYTEAFF

D: TRBD1
size: NA
V: TRBV28
J: TRBJ1-2
DNA: TGTGCCAGCAGTCCGCTAACCCTCCGGGACAGGGGTTTTCATGGCTACACCTTC
CDR3: CASSPLTLRDRGFHGYTF

D: NA
size: NA
V: TRBV2
J: TRBJ2-7
DNA: TGTGCCAGCAGTGGAGGTACAGGGCCGATCTACGAGCAGTACTTC
CDR3: CASSGGTGPIYEQYF

D: NA
size: NA
V: TRBV5-1
J: TRBJ1-2
DNA: TGCGCCAGCAGCTTGGAAACTGGGGGGTTTACCTTC
CDR3: CASSLETGGFTF

D: TRBD2
size: few
V: TRBV28
J: TRBJ2-7
DNA: TGTGCCAGCAGTTTAGGGACTAGCGGGAGCCGGGAGCAGTACTTC
CDR3: CASSLGTSGSREQYF

D: TRBD2
size: NA
V: TRBV10-3
J: TRBJ2-7
DNA: TGTGCCATCAGTGAGGACGGGAGGAACTACGAGCAGTACTTC
CDR3: CAISEDGRNYEQYF

D: NA
size: NA
V: TRBV11-2
J: TRBJ1-3
DNA: TGTGCCAGCAGCCCCAGCGGGGCGCGGAACACCATATATTTT
CDR3: CASSPSGARNTIYF

D: TRBD1
size: NA
V: TRBV5-5
J: TRBJ2-5
DNA: TGTGCCAGCAGCTTCGGACAGGGATGGGAAGAGACCCAGTACTTC
CDR3: CASSFGQGWEETQYF

D: TRBD1
size: NA
V: TRBV4-3
J: TRBJ2-3
DNA: TGCGCCAGCAGCCAAGATTACAGGGGGCAGGCAGATACGCAGTATTTT
CDR3: CASSQDYRGQADTQYF

D: TRBD1
size: NA
V: TRBV5-4
J: TRBJ2-7
DNA: TGTGCCAGCAGCTATGGACAGGGGAGGTACGAGCAGTACTTC
CDR3: CASSYGQGRYEQYF

D: NA
size: NA
V: TRBV5-1
J: TRBJ2-7
DNA: TGCGCCAGCAGCGAATCTAGCGATCTTTATACCTACGAGCAGTACTTC
CDR3: CASSESSDLYTYEQYF

D: NA
size: NA
V: TRBV29-1
J: TRBJ1-2
DNA: TGCAGCGTGAAGGACACCGCTAACTATGGCTACACCTTC
CDR3: CSVKDTANYGYTF

D: NA
size: few
V: TRBV4-1
J: TRBJ1-1
DNA: TGCGCCAGCAGGACACCCCGAAACAAGAACACTGAAGCTTTCTTT
CDR3: CASRTPRNKNTEAFF

D: NA
size: NA
V: TRBV27
J: TRBJ1-2
DNA: TGTGCCAGCAGGGGGGCGGGAGGACCTAACTATGGCTACACCTTC
CDR3: CASRGAGGPNYGYTF

D: TRBD1
size: NA
V: TRBV2
J: TRBJ1-5
DNA: TGTGCCAGCACCTTGGACAGGGTTCAGCCCCAGCATTTT
CDR3: CASTLDRVQPQHF

D: TRBD2
size: NA
V: TRBV2
J: TRBJ2-5
DNA: TGTGCCAGCAGGGCGGGACTAGACCAAGAGACCCAGTACTTC
CDR3: CASRAGLDQETQYF

D: TRBD2
size: NA
V: TRBV28
J: TRBJ2-3
DNA: TGTGCCAGCAGCCGTCAACTAGCGGGGTTCACAGATACGCAGTATTTT
CDR3: CASSRQLAGFTDTQYF

D: NA
size: NA
V: TRBV6-1
J: TRBJ2-7
DNA: TGTGCCAGCAGTGTGGTAGGACTCCCCTCCTACGAGCAGTACTTC
CDR3: CASSVVGLPSYEQYF